These 10 T cell receptor beta chains were all obtained from the same sample, sequenced in a study of molecular identifiers for immune sequencing clone quantification. TCRdb used MiXCR to reprocess the PCR reads, holding one entry per CDR3 protein. This table has about 640,000 distinct CDR3 sequences, roughly 21% appearing once. Source material: naive CD8+ T cells from blood, with Jurkat cell RNA spiked in. Subset indicated: FACS-sorted CD8+CD4-CCR7+CD45RA+ naive T cells. The receptors shown here come from a human donor in good health. Some libraries in this study had Jurkat cell RNA spiked in.

The chain couples TRBV6-2 or TRBV6-3 to TRBJ1-5; no firm D call. V lost 2 bases to trimming and J lost 0 bases, with 14 bases between them. Germline V gene sequence: CDR1 MNHEY, CDR2 SVGEGT. The CDR3 consists of 17 residues. The CDR3 protein is CASSYPPMAVSNQPQHF. The DNA of the CDR3 is TGTGCCAGCAGTTACCCCCCTATGGCGGTTAGCAATCAGCCCCAGCATTTT.

This clonotype was counted many times. This sequence joins TRBV4-3 and TRBJ2-5; D is undetermined. The CDR3 is 15 amino acids. Germline CDR1 is LGHNA and CDR2 is YSLEER. V gave up 2 bases and J gave up 1 base, with 11 bases separating them. CDR3 loop: CASSQSPLSQETQYF. The CDR3 coding sequence is TGCGCCAGCAGCCAAAGTCCGCTCAGCCAAGAGACCCAGTACTTC.

This clonotype was recorded at least ten times. The V gene is TRBV13, the J gene TRBJ2-7; 13 positions agree with TRBD2. The V gene end was trimmed by 5 bases and the J gene end by 3 bases; junction bases not matched to a gene: 4. Germline V gives CDR1 PRHDT, CDR2 FYEKMQ (reference sequence). This CDR3 spans 15 amino acids. The CDR3 DNA sequence: TGTGCCAGCAGCCCGGGACTAGCGGGGCGCTACGAGCAGTACTTC. Amino acids: CASSPGLAGRYEQYF.

As for this clonotype: This may stem from a read error, because a much larger clone lies one nucleotide away. This is likely a read error, given that the CDR3 carries no conserved phenylalanine or tryptophan at its end. The chain recombines TRBV19 with TRBJ1-4; a possible D gene is TRBD1 (6 bases). Germline CDR1 and CDR2: LNHDA and SQIVND (reference sequence). CDR3 length equals 14 residues. Trimming cost V 3 bases and J 8 bases, with 13 bases left between them. The CDR3 DNA follows: TGTGCCAGTAGTATGGGAAGGGGGAGCGAAAAACTGTTTCTT. Translated: CASSMGRGSEKLFL.

At least ten counts were recorded for this clonotype. This chain links TRBV7-2 with TRBJ2-7; D may be TRBD2 (5 bases). V was shortened by 1 base and J by 2 bases, with 12 bases between the two germline ends. Looked up from germline, CDR1 is SGHTA and CDR2 is FQGNSA. This CDR3 has 15 residues. The CDR3 DNA reads as TGTGCCAGCAGCTTAGTTTGGGGAGAGGCCTACGAGCAGTACTTC. Its protein product is CASSLVWGEAYEQYF.

The gene calls are TRBV30 and TRBJ2-3; D not resolved. Deletions cut 8 bases from V and 0 bases from J, with 12 bases between. In germline, CDR1 is GTSNPN, CDR2 SVGIG (reference sequence). The length of the CDR3 is 13 residues. The CDR3 region has the DNA TGTGCCGGTTCCACCGTCAGCACAGATACGCAGTATTTT. Its protein is CAGSTVSTDTQYF.

In the case of this clonotype: A much larger clone lies a single base off, so this may be a read error. The chain links TRBV7-9 to TRBJ2-1; D not resolved. Per germline, CDR1 SEHNR and CDR2 FQNEAQ (reference sequence). The CDR3 consists of 15 residues. CDR3 loop: CVSQNKHHVGNEQFF. The CDR3 nucleotides read TGTGTCAGCCAGAACAAACATCACGTTGGAAATGAGCAGTTCTTC. Drawing the rest from reference TRBV7-9 and TRBJ2-1, the complete variable domain is DTGVSQNPRHKITKRGQNVTFRCDPISEHNRLYWYRQTLGQGPEFLTYFQNEAQLEKSRLLSDRFSAERPKGSFSTLEIQRTEQGDSAMYLCVSQNKHHVGNEQFFGPGTRLTVL.

This clonotype was found a few times. The gene calls are TRBV19 and TRBJ2-3, with D perhaps matching TRBD1 (5 bases). Germline CDR1 and CDR2: LNHDA and SQIVND (reference sequence). The CDR3 loop spans 12 amino acids. V was clipped by 8 bases and J by 1 base, with 7 bases between them. The CDR3 bases are TGTGCCAGTCTAGGGGGCACAGATACGCAGTATTTT. It encodes CASLGGTDTQYF.

This clonotype appeared a few times. This chain connects TRBV2 to TRBJ1-4, with no clear D. Germline-derived CDR1 and CDR2 are SNHLY and FYNNEI. The CDR3 extends over 13 amino acids. V dropped 1 base and J dropped 8 bases, with 8 bases sitting between them. CDR3 nucleotide sequence: TGTGCCAGCAGTGAAGAGTCGGCAGAAAAACTGTTTTTT. Translating it yields CASSEESAEKLFF.

This clonotype came up many times. The chain is built from TRBV5-1 and TRBJ1-1; D unclear. V gave up 1 base and J gave up 1 base, with 8 bases separating them. Germline-derived CDR1 and CDR2 are SGHRS and YFSETQ. The CDR3 runs to 14 residues. CDR3 amino acids: CASSLYRPNTEAFF. The CDR3 region has the DNA TGCGCCAGCAGCTTGTATAGACCGAACACTGAAGCTTTCTTT.